Listed here are 32 T cell receptor beta chains from one sample, sequenced in a study of blood T cell repertoires in COVID-19. Clones were read by immunoSEQ multiplex PCR, and TCRdb kept only the in-frame ones, dropping some. The sample consists of 100,000 to 120,000 clones, 80% to 90% of them appearing once. Sequencing used peripheral blood. The receptor source for this set is a woman in her 70s with acute or convalescent COVID-19.

The chain employs TRBV7-3 and TRBJ2-3; 9 bases agree with TRBD2. The CDR3 is 16 amino acids. Trimming took 5 bases from V and 4 from J; bases not matched to a gene: 10. From germline, CDR1 is SGHTA and CDR2 FQGTGA. The CDR3 loop reads CASSPGVAGVADTQYF. In DNA, the CDR3 is TGTGCCAGCAGCCCGGGGGTAGCGGGAGTTGCAGATACGCAGTATTTT.

This clone appeared a few times. This chain links TRBV20-1 with TRBJ2-1, with 10 bases lining up with TRBD2. The germline gives CDR1 DFQATT, CDR2 SNEGSKA (reference sequence). Unmatched junction bases numbered 12, after V lost 3 bases and J lost 7 bases. The CDR3 contains 16 residues. CDR3 coding DNA: TGCAGTGCTAGTGCCCCGACTAGCGGGCACCTTAATGAGCAGTTCTTC. Translated, it gives CSASAPTSGHLNEQFF.

The J gene is TRBJ1-1, the V gene TRBV5-1, with unresolved D. CDR3 length equals 14 residues. Germline CDR1 reads SGHRS; CDR2 reads YFSETQ. With 0 bases removed from V and 0 bases from J, the gap between germline ends came to 6 bases. The CDR3 DNA follows: TGCGCCAGCAGCTTGGATCAGGTGAACACTGAAGCTTTCTTT. Its protein is CASSLDQVNTEAFF.

The V gene is TRBV19, the J gene TRBJ1-2, with TRBD1 identical over 8 bases. CDR1 is LNHDA and CDR2 is SQIVND in the germline V gene (reference sequence). V lost 5 bases to trimming and J lost 5 bases; unmatched junction nucleotides: 4. This CDR3 comprises 13 residues. This CDR3 reads CASSPRQGYGYTF. The CDR3 bases are TGTGCCAGTAGTCCCAGACAGGGGTATGGCTACACCTTC.

In this sample, this clone turned up once. V usage is TRBV7-2 and J usage is TRBJ2-3, with 8 bases identical to TRBD1. V shed 0 bases, J shed 5 bases, and the junction held 7 bases outside the gene matches. This CDR3 contains 16 residues. Germline CDR1 and CDR2: SGHTA and FQGNSA. The CDR3 nucleotides are TGTGCCAGCAGCTTAGCAGGGCAGGGGGCTATAGATACGCAGTATTTT. Its protein is CASSLAGQGAIDTQYF.

The sample holds a few counts of this clone. The V gene is TRBV9, the J gene TRBJ1-2, with a weak D call TRBD1 (6 bases). This CDR3 is 17 amino acids long. Trimming pared 0 bases from V and 3 bases from J, leaving 18 bases between. Germline CDR1 and CDR2: SGDLS and YYNGEE. The CDR3 protein is CASSVVGAGIRDYGYTF. DNA for the CDR3: TGTGCCAGCAGCGTAGTGGGGGCGGGTATAAGGGACTATGGCTACACCTTC.

The chain employs TRBV12-3 or TRBV12-4 and TRBJ1-2; D is unresolved. This CDR3 is 12 amino acids long. With 6 bases removed from V and 0 bases from J, the gap between germline ends came to 5 bases. The CDR3 sequence: CASSGANYGYTF. The CDR3 DNA follows: TGTGCCAGCAGCGGAGCTAACTATGGCTACACCTTC.

The rearrangement uses TRBV4-1 and TRBJ2-7; 9 nucleotides line up with TRBD1. The V gene end was trimmed by 1 base and the J gene end by 3 bases; junction bases not matched to a gene: 4. The CDR3 length is 15 residues. Per the germline V gene, CDR1 is MGHRA and CDR2 is YSYEKL. This chain's CDR3 is CASSQAPGQGYEQYF. The CDR3 DNA is TGCGCCAGCAGCCAAGCACCGGGACAGGGCTACGAGCAGTACTTC.

This sequence joins TRBV19 and TRBJ1-6; 9 nucleotides agree with TRBD1. The CDR3 extends over 14 amino acids. Per the germline V gene, CDR1 is LNHDA and CDR2 is SQIVND (reference sequence). V was pared by 6 bases and J by 8 bases, with 5 bases of the junction left unmatched. CDR3 sequence: CASRGQGTYSPLHF. The CDR3 region has the DNA TGTGCCAGTAGAGGACAGGGGACCTATTCACCCCTCCACTTT. Combining the CDR3 with reference TRBV19 and TRBJ1-6 gives the whole variable domain DGGITQSPKYLFRKEGQNVTLSCEQNLNHDAMYWYRQDPGQGLRLIYYSQIVNDFQKGDIAEGYSVSREKKESFPLTVTSAQKNPTAFYLCASRGQGTYSPLHFGNGTRLTVT.

This rearrangement joins TRBV27 to TRBJ2-7; maybe TRBD1 (5 bases). The germline gives CDR1 MNHEY, CDR2 SMNVEV (reference sequence). The CDR3 runs 13 residues. Trimming stripped 3 bases from V and 4 bases from J, with 10 bases between. This CDR3 reads CASSFAGMYEQYF. The CDR3 DNA follows: TGTGCCAGCAGTTTCGCAGGGATGTACGAGCAGTACTTC.

This clone was detected only a few times. This chain uses TRBV4-1 with TRBJ1-1; D not certain. Germline V gene data show CDR1 as MGHRA and CDR2 as YSYEKL. The germline V and J ends were trimmed by 2 bases and 0 bases, with 7 bases remaining between them. This CDR3 is built from 14 residues. For the CDR3, the DNA is TGCGCCAGCAGCCAACGCGGGGTGAACACTGAAGCTTTCTTT. This gives the protein CASSQRGVNTEAFF.

The J gene is TRBJ1-1, the V gene TRBV7-8; 10 nucleotides agree with TRBD1. The CDR3 extends over 13 amino acids. Germline trimming cut 5 bases from V and 7 bases from J; bases unmatched to any gene: 4. From germline, CDR1 is SGHVS and CDR2 FQNEAQ. The CDR3 nucleotides are TGTGCCAGCAGCCCCGGGACAGGGGATGAAGCTTTCTTT. This sequence encodes CASSPGTGDEAFF.

V and J are TRBV5-5 and TRBJ2-6; no definite D call. Looked up from germline, CDR1 is SGHKS and CDR2 is YYEKEE (reference sequence). V was cut by 0 bases and J by 3 bases, with 7 bases left in between. CDR3 length: 15 amino acids. CDR3 sequence reads: CASSLVGGGANVLTF. In DNA form, the CDR3 reads TGTGCCAGCAGCTTGGTCGGTGGTGGGGCCAACGTCCTGACTTTC.

The CDR3 nucleotides are TGCAGCGTTGAAGATCTACTCGGGAGGGAAGGAAACACCATATATTTT. Its translation: CSVEDLLGREGNTIYF. This rearrangement joins TRBV29-1 to TRBJ1-3; no clear D. Trimming pared 0 bases from V and 4 bases from J, leaving 16 bases between. The CDR3 sequence is 16 residues long. Germline assignment: CDR1 SQVTM and CDR2 ANQGSEA.

This clone was found a few times. The rearrangement joins TRBV30 to TRBJ2-5, with 7 nucleotides matching TRBD2. The germline V gene encodes CDR1 GTSNPN and CDR2 SVGIG (reference sequence). The CDR3 consists of 13 residues. V lost 5 bases to trimming and J lost 5 bases; unmatched junction nucleotides: 8. The CDR3 loop is CAWESGGPETQYF. The CDR3 DNA follows: TGTGCCTGGGAATCGGGGGGTCCGGAGACCCAGTACTTC.

The chain has TRBV6-2 or TRBV6-3 and TRBJ1-5; no reliable D call. The V end was cut by 0 bases, the J end by 7 bases, with 13 bases between. The germline CDR1 and CDR2 sequences are MNHEY and SVGEGT. This CDR3 spans 15 amino acids. The CDR3 here is CASSYSNGYYQPQHF. In DNA, the CDR3 is TGTGCCAGCAGTTACTCGAACGGCTACTACCAGCCCCAGCATTTT.

V usage is TRBV9 and J usage is TRBJ1-1; 7 bases are a match to TRBD1. Per germline, CDR1 SGDLS and CDR2 YYNGEE. The CDR3 covers 15 residues. The V and J ends lost 3 bases and 1 base, in that order; junction bases with no gene match: 6. The CDR3 DNA sequence: TGTGCCAGCAGCGGTAACAGGGGCCAGAACACTGAAGCTTTCTTT. It encodes CASSGNRGQNTEAFF.

The chain links TRBV7-2 to TRBJ2-1; D unresolved. CDR1 is SGHTA and CDR2 is FQGNSA in the germline V gene. This CDR3 has 13 residues. Between the trimmed V and J ends, which lost 0 bases and 7 bases, there was a span of 7 bases. CDR3 region: CASSLARRNEQFF. CDR3 DNA: TGTGCCAGCAGCTTAGCGCGCAGGAATGAGCAGTTCTTC. Combining the CDR3 with reference TRBV7-2 and TRBJ2-1 gives the whole variable domain GAGVSQSPSNKVTEKGKDVELRCDPISGHTALYWYRQSLGQGLEFLIYFQGNSAPDKSGLPSDRFSAERTGGSVSTLTIQRTQQEDSAVYLCASSLARRNEQFFGPGTRLTVL.

This CDR3 reads CASSEGRGWSSNTGELFF. In DNA, the CDR3 is TGTGCCAGCAGTGAGGGTCGGGGTTGGTCTAGCAACACCGGGGAGCTGTTTTTT. The gene calls are TRBV6-1 and TRBJ2-2; possible D gene TRBD2, 5 bases. Trimming removed 3 bases at V and 2 bases at J, with 19 bases between. Looked up from germline, CDR1 is MNHNS and CDR2 is SASEGT. The CDR3 consists of 18 residues.

There are a few counts of this clone. The rearrangement links TRBV7-9 to TRBJ2-2; 8 nucleotides agree with TRBD1. The CDR3 has 15 residues. From germline, CDR1 is SEHNR and CDR2 FQNEAQ (reference sequence). Trimming at V came to 5 bases and at J to 4 bases, leaving 6 bases not matched to a gene. CDR3 sequence: CASSPRQGITGELFF. DNA of the CDR3: TGTGCCAGCAGCCCTCGACAGGGGATCACCGGGGAGCTGTTTTTT.

The sample holds a few counts of this clone. This chain connects TRBV28 to TRBJ2-1; 11 bases line up with TRBD2. CDR1 is MDHEN and CDR2 is SYDVKM in the germline V gene. The CDR3 is 15 residues long. The junction had 9 bases not matched to a gene; V was cut back by 7 bases and J by 7 bases. This CDR3 is CASINSGRDTNEQFF. The CDR3 DNA reads TGTGCCAGCATTAATAGCGGGAGGGATACAAATGAGCAGTTCTTC.

This clone was recorded once. The rearrangement joins TRBV7-2 to TRBJ1-1; D remains ambiguous. Germline loops: CDR1 SGHTA, CDR2 FQGNSA. V was clipped by 4 bases and J by 3 bases, with 9 bases between them. The CDR3 sequence is 13 residues long. Here the CDR3 DNA reads TGTGCCAGCAGCTCGACACCGGACACTGAAGCTTTCTTT. It is translated as CASSSTPDTEAFF.

The J gene is TRBJ2-5, the V gene TRBV19; 11 bases align to TRBD2. V lost 4 bases to trimming and J lost 4 bases; unmatched junction nucleotides: 5. Germline V CDR1 and CDR2: LNHDA, SQIVND (reference sequence). This CDR3 is built from 15 residues. The CDR3 nucleotides read TGTGCCAGTAGTAGCACGGGACTAGCGGCAGAGACCCAGTACTTC. Translation: CASSSTGLAAETQYF.

The chain recombines TRBV27 with TRBJ1-6; unclear D gene. Germline CDR1 reads MNHEY; CDR2 reads SMNVEV (reference sequence). The CDR3 runs to 16 residues. V lost 6 bases and J lost 0, with 12 bases in between. CDR3 coding DNA: TGTGCCAGCAGGGCCTGGAGGAGCTCCTATAATTCACCCCTCCACTTT. Its translation: CASRAWRSSYNSPLHF.

The table lists this clone with a few counts. The chain couples TRBV7-9 to TRBJ1-1, with unresolved D. V shed 1 base and J shed 6 bases, with 6 bases lying between them. The CDR3 has 12 amino acids. CDR1 and CDR2 (germline): SEHNR, FQNEAQ (reference sequence). The CDR3 DNA sequence: TGTGCCAGCAGCTTAGTCACAGCTGAAGCTTTCTTT. Translated, it gives CASSLVTAEAFF.

The CDR3 spells CTSSPRGEPIYQETQYF. For the CDR3, the DNA is TGCACCAGCAGCCCACGGGGGGAGCCGATCTACCAAGAGACCCAGTACTTC. The J gene is TRBJ2-5, the V gene TRBV1; TRBD2 is the table's D call, not checked against the DNA. TRBV1 constitutes a pseudogene. The CDR3 is made up of 17 amino acids.

Ten or more counts support this clone. This chain joins TRBV6-5 and TRBJ1-2, with 9 bases fitting TRBD1. The CDR3 runs 14 residues. CDR1 and CDR2 from the germline V gene are MNHEY and SVGAGI. Germline trimming cut 0 bases from V and 8 bases from J; bases unmatched to any gene: 4. The CDR3 coding sequence is TGTGCCAGCAGTTACTCGGGACAGGGTCTGGGCTACACCTTC. This encodes CASSYSGQGLGYTF.

This chain uses TRBV7-2 with TRBJ1-5; the match to TRBD1 covers 8 bases. Germline assignment: CDR1 SGHTA and CDR2 FQGNSA. CDR3 length: 15 amino acids. V shed 1 base, J shed 3 bases, and the junction held 2 bases outside the gene matches. CDR3 bases: TGTGCCAGCAGCTTAGTGGGACAGGCCAATCAGCCCCAGCATTTT. Translating gives CASSLVGQANQPQHF.

The table lists this clone with a few counts. J is TRBJ1-2 and V is TRBV5-1; no clear D. The V end was cut by 1 base, the J end by 1 base, with 11 bases between. CDR1 SGHRS and CDR2 YFSETQ come from the germline V gene. The CDR3 spans 15 residues. The CDR3, as DNA: TGCGCCAGCAGCTTGATGGCAGGCGATAACTATGGCTACACCTTC. Translation gives CASSLMAGDNYGYTF.

V and J are TRBV30 and TRBJ1-4; TRBD1 matches at 11 bases. Trimming cost V 3 bases and J 8 bases; bases outside gene matches: 2. The CDR3 has 13 amino acids. CDR1 is GTSNPN and CDR2 is SVGIG in the germline V gene (reference sequence). CDR3 sequence reads: CAWRDRGLEKLFF. Written as DNA, the CDR3 is TGTGCCTGGAGGGACAGGGGGCTAGAAAAACTGTTTTTT. Full variable domain (outside the CDR3, taken from reference TRBV30 and TRBJ1-4): SQTIHQWPATLVQPVGSPLSLECTVEGTSNPNLYWYRQAAGRGLQLLFYSVGIGQISSEVPQNLSASRPQDRQFILSSKKLLLSDSGFYLCAWRDRGLEKLFFGSGTQLSVL.

The gene calls are TRBV27 and TRBJ1-2; TRBD1 might be the D (6 bases). Trimming took off 5 bases at V and 4 bases at J, with 23 bases between the two ends. Germline V lookup: CDR1 MNHEY, CDR2 SMNVEV (reference sequence). The CDR3 consists of 17 residues. CDR3: CASSPATRATGTYGYTF. The DNA for the CDR3 is TGTGCCAGCAGTCCCGCCACCAGAGCTACAGGGACCTATGGCTACACCTTC.

The chain is built from TRBV21-1 and TRBJ1-3. TRBV21-1 is reported as a pseudogene. This CDR3 comprises 12 residues. CDR3 protein: CASPGDIDTIYF. CDR3 in DNA: TGTGCCAGCCCCGGGGATATCGACACCATATATTTT.